Shown below are 4 T cell receptor beta chains from a single sample sequenced in a study of lymphopenia after photon versus proton radiotherapy. Produced via immunoSEQ multiplex PCR; TCRdb's table is partial and in-frame only. Of about 3,300 clones in the sample, around four fifths were seen once. Specimen: peripheral blood, collected from a patient treated with proton-based radiotherapy. Every receptor here comes from a man older than 75 with esophageal cancer.

This clone has only a few counts. The chain is built from TRBV4-2 and TRBJ1-5; D uncertain. V shed 1 base and J shed 1 base, with 5 bases lying between them. Per germline, CDR1 LGHNA and CDR2 YNFKEQ. The CDR3 totals 14 residues. The chain's CDR3 is CASSQAWSNQPQHF. The CDR3 nucleotides read TGTGCCAGCAGCCAAGCTTGGAGCAATCAGCCCCAGCATTTT.

The chain recombines TRBV7-9 with TRBJ2-5; 14 bases are shared with TRBD2. Germline CDR1 reads SEHNR; CDR2 reads FQNEAQ (reference sequence). The CDR3 spans 17 residues. V lost 1 base to trimming and J lost 2 bases; unmatched junction nucleotides: 3. The CDR3 DNA reads TGTGCCAGCAGCTTAGGGACTAGCGGGGGGTCTCAAGAGACCCAGTACTTC. Translating gives CASSLGTSGGSQETQYF. The full variable domain, rest sourced from reference TRBV7-9 and TRBJ2-5, is DTGVSQNPRHKITKRGQNVTFRCDPISEHNRLYWYRQTLGQGPEFLTYFQNEAQLEKSRLLSDRFSAERPKGSFSTLEIQRTEQGDSAMYLCASSLGTSGGSQETQYFGPGTRLLVL.

V is TRBV7-6 and J is TRBJ1-5; D is uncertain. Germline V gene lookup returns CDR1 SGHVS and CDR2 FNYEAQ. CDR3 length: 16 residues. V lost 5 bases, J lost 0 bases, and 14 bases lay in between. The CDR3 DNA sequence: TGTGCCAGCAGCCCCTATCCTGGGAATAGCAATCAGCCCCAGCATTTT. Its translation: CASSPYPGNSNQPQHF. Using reference TRBV7-6 and TRBJ1-5 for the parts outside the CDR3, the full variable domain is GAGVSQSPRYKVTKRGQDVALRCDPISGHVSLYWYRQALGQGPEFLTYFNYEAQQDKSGLPNDRFSAERPEGSISTLTIQRTEQRDSAMYRCASSPYPGNSNQPQHFGDGTRLSIL.

The genes are TRBV30 and TRBJ2-1; D is perhaps TRBD2 (6 bases). The length of the CDR3 is 11 residues. Trimming took off 2 bases at V and 9 bases at J, with 8 bases between the two ends. The germline CDR1 and CDR2 sequences are GTSNPN and SVGIG (reference sequence). CDR3 region: CAWSLGGEQFF. For the CDR3, the DNA is TGTGCCTGGAGTCTCGGGGGTGAGCAGTTCTTC.